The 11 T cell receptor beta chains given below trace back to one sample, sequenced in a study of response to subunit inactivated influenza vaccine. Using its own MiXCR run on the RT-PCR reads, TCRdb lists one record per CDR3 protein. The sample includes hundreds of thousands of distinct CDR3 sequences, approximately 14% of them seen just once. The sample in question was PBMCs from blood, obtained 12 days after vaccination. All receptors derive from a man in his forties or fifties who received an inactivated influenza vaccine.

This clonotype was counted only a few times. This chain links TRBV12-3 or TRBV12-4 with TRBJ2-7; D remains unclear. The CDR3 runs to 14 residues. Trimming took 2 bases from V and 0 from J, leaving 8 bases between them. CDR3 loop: CASSLHGGSYEQYF. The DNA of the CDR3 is TGTGCCAGCAGTTTACATGGCGGCTCCTACGAGCAGTACTTC.

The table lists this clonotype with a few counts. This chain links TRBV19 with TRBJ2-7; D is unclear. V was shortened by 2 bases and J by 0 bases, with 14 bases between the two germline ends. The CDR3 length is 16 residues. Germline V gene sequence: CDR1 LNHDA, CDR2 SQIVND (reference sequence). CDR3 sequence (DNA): TGTGCCAGTAGTATAAACGCTGGGAAGAGCTCCTACGAGCAGTACTTC. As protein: CASSINAGKSSYEQYF.

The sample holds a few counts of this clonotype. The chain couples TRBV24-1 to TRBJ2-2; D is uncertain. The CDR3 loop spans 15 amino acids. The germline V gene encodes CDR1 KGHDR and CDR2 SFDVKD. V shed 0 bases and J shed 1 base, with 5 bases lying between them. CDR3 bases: TGTGCCACCAGTGATTTGTCTAGGAACACCGGGGAGCTGTTTTTT. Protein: CATSDLSRNTGELFF.

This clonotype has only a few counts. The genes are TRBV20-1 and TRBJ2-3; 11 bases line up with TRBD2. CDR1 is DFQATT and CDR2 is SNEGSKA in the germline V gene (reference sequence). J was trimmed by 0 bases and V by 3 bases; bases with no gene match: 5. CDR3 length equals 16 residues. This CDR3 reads CSASPTSGTSTDTQYF. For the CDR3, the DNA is TGCAGTGCTAGCCCGACTAGCGGGACTAGCACAGATACGCAGTATTTT.

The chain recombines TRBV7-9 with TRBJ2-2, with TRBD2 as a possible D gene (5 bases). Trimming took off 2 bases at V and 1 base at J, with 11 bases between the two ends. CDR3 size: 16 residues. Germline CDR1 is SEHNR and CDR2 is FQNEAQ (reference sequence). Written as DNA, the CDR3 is TGTGCCAGCAGCTTAATCGGACTCGGGAACACCGGGGAGCTGTTTTTT. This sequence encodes CASSLIGLGNTGELFF.

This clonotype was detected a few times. The CDR3 nucleotides read TGCGCCAGCAGCTTTAGCCGGTCCGCCGAGCAGTACTTC. Its translation is CASSFSRSAEQYF. This chain links TRBV5-1 with TRBJ2-7; D is unresolved. V was cut by 2 bases and J by 6 bases, with 12 bases left in between. CDR1 and CDR2 (germline): SGHRS, YFSETQ. This CDR3 is built from 13 residues.

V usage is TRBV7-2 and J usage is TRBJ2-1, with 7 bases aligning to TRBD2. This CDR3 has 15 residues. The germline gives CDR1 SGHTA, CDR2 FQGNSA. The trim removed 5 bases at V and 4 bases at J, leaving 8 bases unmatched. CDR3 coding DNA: TGTGCCAGCAGCCAACGGACTAGTACTTACAATGAGCAGTTCTTC. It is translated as CASSQRTSTYNEQFF.

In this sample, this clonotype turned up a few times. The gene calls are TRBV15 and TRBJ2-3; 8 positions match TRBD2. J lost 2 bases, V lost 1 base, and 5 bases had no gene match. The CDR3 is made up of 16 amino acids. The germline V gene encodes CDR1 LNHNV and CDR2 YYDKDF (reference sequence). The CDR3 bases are TGTGCCACCAGCAGAGTTCCGGGACTAGTCACAGATACGCAGTATTTT. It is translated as CATSRVPGLVTDTQYF.

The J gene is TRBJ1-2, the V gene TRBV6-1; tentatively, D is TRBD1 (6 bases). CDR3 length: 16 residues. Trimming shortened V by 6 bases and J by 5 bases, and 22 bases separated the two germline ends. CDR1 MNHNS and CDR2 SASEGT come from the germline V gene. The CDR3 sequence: CASSPYSGGREYGYTF. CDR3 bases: TGTGCCAGCAGCCCCTATTCCGGGGGGCGCGAGTATGGCTACACCTTC.

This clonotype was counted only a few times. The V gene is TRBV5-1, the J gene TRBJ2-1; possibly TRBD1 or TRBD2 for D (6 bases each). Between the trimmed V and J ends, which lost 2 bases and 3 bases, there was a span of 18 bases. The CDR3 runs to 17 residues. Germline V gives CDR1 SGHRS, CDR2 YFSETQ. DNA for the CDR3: TGCGCCAGCAGCTTCCGAGTCTCGGGGGCCCTCTACAATGAGCAGTTCTTC. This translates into CASSFRVSGALYNEQFF.

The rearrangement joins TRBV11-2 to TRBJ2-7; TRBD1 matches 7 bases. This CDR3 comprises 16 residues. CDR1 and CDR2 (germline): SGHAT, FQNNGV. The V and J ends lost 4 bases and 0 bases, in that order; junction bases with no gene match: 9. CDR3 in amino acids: CASSSYRGIPSYEQYF. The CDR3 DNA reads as TGTGCCAGCAGCTCCTACAGGGGCATTCCCTCCTACGAGCAGTACTTC. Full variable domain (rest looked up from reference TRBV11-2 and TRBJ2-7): EAGVAQSPRYKIIEKRQSVAFWCNPISGHATLYWYQQILGQGPKLLIQFQNNGVVDDSQLPKDRFSAERLKGVDSTLKIQPAKLEDSAVYLCASSSYRGIPSYEQYFGPGTRLTVT.